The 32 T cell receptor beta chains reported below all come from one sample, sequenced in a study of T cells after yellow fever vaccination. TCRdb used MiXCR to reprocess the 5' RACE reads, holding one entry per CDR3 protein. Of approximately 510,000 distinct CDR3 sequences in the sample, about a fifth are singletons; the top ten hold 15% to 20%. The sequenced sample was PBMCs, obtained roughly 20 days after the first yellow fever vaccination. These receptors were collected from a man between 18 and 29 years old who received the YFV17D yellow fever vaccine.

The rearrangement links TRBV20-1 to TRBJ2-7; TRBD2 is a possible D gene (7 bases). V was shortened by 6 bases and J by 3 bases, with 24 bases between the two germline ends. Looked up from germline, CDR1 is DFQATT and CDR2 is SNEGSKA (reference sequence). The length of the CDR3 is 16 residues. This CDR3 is CSAGPRGGAHNYEQYV. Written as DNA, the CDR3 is TGCAGTGCCGGCCCCAGAGGGGGGGCGCACAACTACGAGCAGTACGTC.

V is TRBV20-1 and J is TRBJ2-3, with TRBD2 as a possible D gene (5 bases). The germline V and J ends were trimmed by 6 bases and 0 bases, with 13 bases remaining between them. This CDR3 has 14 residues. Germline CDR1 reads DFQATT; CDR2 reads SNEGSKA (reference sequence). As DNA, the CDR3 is TGCAGTGCCCCTCGCCCGGGGAGCACAGATACGCAGTATTTT. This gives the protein CSAPRPGSTDTQYF.

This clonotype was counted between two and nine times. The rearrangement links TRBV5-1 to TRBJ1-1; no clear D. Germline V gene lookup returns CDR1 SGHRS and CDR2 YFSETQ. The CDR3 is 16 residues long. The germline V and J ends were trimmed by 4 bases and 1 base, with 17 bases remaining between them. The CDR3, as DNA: TGCGCCAGCAGCCCGCTACTGGCAGGCCCGAACACTGAAGCTTTCTTT. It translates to CASSPLLAGPNTEAFF.

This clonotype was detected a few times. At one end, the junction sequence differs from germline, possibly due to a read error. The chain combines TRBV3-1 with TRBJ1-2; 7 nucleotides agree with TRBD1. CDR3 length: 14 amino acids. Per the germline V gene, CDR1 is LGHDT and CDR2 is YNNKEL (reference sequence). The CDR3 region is CASSQGTGVYGYTF. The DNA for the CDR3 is TGTGCCAGCAGCCAAGGGACAGGCGTTTATGGCTACACTTTC.

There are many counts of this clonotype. The CDR3 here is CASAGGGPYNEQFF. Written as DNA, the CDR3 is TGTGCCAGCGCCGGGGGGGGCCCGTACAATGAGCAGTTCTTC. The chain joins TRBV25-1 to TRBJ2-1, with TRBD2 identical over 8 bases. This CDR3 is 14 amino acids long. From germline, CDR1 is MGHDK and CDR2 SYGVNS. V lost 8 bases to trimming and J lost 4 bases; unmatched junction nucleotides: 7.

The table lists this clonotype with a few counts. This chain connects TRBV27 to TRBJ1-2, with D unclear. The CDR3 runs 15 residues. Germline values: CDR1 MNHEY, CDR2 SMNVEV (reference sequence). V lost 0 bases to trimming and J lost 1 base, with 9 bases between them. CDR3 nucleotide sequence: TGTGCCAGCAGTTTATCAGGGTCCCTTAACTATGGCTACACCTTC. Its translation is CASSLSGSLNYGYTF.

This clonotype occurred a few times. The CDR3 DNA is TGCGCCAGCAGCGAGGGGGGGGATACAGATACGCAGTATTTT. Translating gives CASSEGGDTDTQYF. The chain uses TRBV5-1 and TRBJ2-3; D perhaps matches TRBD2 (7 bases). Germline lookup yields CDR1 SGHRS and CDR2 YFSETQ. The germline V and J ends were trimmed by 4 bases and 3 bases, with 12 bases remaining between them. The CDR3 extends over 14 amino acids.

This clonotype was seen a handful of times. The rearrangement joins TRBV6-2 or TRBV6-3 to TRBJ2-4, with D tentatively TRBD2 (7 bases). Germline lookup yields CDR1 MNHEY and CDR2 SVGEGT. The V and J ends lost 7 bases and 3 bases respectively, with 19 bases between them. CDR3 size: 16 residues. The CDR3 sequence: CASMDRGAEDKNIQYF. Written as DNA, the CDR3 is TGTGCCAGCATGGATCGGGGGGCAGAGGACAAAAACATTCAGTACTTC.

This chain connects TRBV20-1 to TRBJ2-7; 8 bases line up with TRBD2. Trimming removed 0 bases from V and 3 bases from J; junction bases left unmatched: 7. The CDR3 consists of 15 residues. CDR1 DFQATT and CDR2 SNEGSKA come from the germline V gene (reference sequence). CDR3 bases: TGCAGTGCTAGAGATCCCGGGGGGGGAAACTACGAGCAGTACTTC. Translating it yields CSARDPGGGNYEQYF.

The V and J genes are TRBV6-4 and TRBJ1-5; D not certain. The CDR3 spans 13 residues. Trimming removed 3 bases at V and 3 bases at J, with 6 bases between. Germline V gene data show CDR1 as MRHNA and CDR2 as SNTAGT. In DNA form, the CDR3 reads TGTGCCAGCAGTGAGCACTTCAATCAGCCCCAGCATTTT. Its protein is CASSEHFNQPQHF.

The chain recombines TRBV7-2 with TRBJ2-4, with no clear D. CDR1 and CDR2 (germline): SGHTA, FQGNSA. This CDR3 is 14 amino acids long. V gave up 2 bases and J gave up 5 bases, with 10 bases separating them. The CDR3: CASSLRLGQNIQYF. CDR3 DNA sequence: TGTGCCAGCAGCTTAAGGCTAGGGCAAAACATTCAGTACTTC.

CDR3 nucleotides: TGCGCCAGCAGCTTGGCCGGAAACGGGGGGACAGATACGCAGTATTTT. Protein: CASSLAGNGGTDTQYF. This chain links TRBV5-1 with TRBJ2-3; 7 bases are a match to TRBD2. The germline CDR1 and CDR2 sequences are SGHRS and YFSETQ. CDR3 length equals 16 residues. V dropped 0 bases and J dropped 3; count of bases not matched to a gene: 7.

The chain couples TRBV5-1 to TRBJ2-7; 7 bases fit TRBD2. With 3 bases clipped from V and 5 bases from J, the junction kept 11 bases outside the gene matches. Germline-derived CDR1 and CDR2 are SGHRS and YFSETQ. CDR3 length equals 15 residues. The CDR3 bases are TGCGCCAGCAGCTCGGGGGGTAGCATGGTCCACGAGCAGTACTTC. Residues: CASSSGGSMVHEQYF. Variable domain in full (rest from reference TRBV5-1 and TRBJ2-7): KAGVTQTPRYLIKTRGQQVTLSCSPISGHRSVSWYQQTPGQGLQFLFEYFSETQRNKGNFPGRFSGRQFSNSRSEMNVSTLELGDSALYLCASSSGGSMVHEQYFGPGTRLTVT.

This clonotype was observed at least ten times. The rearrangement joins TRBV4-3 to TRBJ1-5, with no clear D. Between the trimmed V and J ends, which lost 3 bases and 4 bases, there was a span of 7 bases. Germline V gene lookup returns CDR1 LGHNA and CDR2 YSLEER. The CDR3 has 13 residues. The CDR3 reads CASSHGENQPQHF. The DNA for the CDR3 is TGCGCCAGCAGCCACGGGGAGAATCAGCCCCAGCATTTT.

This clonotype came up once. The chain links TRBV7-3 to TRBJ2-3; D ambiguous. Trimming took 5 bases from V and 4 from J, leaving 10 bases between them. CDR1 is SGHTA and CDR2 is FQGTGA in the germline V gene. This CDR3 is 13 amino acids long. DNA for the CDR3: TGTGCCAGCAGCCGCCCTCATCCAGATACGCAGTATTTT. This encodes CASSRPHPDTQYF.

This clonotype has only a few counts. CDR3 sequence: CASSLSGMLGDTQYF. The CDR3 DNA sequence: TGTGCCAGCAGCCTATCCGGGATGTTGGGGGATACGCAGTATTTT. The rearrangement uses TRBV7-8 and TRBJ2-3; weak D call: TRBD2 (5 bases). Germline V lookup: CDR1 SGHVS, CDR2 FQNEAQ. Trimming stripped 5 bases from V and 6 bases from J, with 18 bases between. The CDR3 sequence is 15 residues long.

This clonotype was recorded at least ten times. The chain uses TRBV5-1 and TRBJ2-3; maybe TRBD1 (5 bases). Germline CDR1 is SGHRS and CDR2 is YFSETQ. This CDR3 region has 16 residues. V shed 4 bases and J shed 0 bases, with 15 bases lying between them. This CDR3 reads CASSNQGLASTDTQYF. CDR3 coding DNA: TGCGCCAGCAGCAACCAGGGTTTGGCTAGCACAGATACGCAGTATTTT.

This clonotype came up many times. CDR3 coding DNA: TGTGCCAGCAGCAGGTACACCGGGGAGCTGTTTTTT. It is translated as CASSRYTGELFF. The chain has TRBV9 and TRBJ2-2, with D unresolved. The V gene lost 4 bases and the J gene lost 3 bases, with 4 bases spanning the gap. The CDR3 is made up of 12 amino acids. CDR1 and CDR2 (germline): SGDLS, YYNGEE.

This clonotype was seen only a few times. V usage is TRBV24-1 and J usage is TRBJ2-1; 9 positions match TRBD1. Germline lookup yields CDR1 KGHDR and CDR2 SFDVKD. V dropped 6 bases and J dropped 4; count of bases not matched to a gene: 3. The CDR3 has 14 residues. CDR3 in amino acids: CATSRGTGYNEQFF. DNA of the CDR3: TGTGCCACCAGTCGAGGGACAGGGTACAATGAGCAGTTCTTC.

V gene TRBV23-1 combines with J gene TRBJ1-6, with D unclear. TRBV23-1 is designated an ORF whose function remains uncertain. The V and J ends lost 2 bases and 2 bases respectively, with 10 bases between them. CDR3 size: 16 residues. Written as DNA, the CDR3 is TGCGCCAGCAGTCAACCCCGATGTCCCTATAATTCACCCCTCCACTTT. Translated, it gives CASSQPRCPYNSPLHF.

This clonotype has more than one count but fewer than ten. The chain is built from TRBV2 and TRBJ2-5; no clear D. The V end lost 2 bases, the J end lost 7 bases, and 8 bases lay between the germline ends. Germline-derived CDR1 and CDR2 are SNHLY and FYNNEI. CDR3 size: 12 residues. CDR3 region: CASSEPPGTQYF. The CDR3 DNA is TGTGCCAGCAGTGAACCCCCAGGGACCCAGTACTTC.

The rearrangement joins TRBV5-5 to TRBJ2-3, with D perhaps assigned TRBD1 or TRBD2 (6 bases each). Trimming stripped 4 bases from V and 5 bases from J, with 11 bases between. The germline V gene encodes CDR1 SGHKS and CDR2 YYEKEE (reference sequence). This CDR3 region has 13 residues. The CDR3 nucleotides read TGTGCCAGCAGCACCGGGGGCGAAGATACGCAGTATTTT. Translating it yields CASSTGGEDTQYF.

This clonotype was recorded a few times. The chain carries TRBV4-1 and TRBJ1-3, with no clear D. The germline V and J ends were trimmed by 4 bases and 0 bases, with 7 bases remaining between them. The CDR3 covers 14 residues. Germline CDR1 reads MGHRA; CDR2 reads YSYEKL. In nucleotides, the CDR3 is TGCGCCAGCAGCCCCCTTGGCTCTGGAAACACCATATATTTT. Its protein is CASSPLGSGNTIYF.

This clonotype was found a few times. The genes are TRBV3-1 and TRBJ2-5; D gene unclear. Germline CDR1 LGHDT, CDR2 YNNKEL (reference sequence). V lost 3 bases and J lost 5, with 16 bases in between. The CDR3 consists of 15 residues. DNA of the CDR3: TGTGCCAGCAGCCATGAGTCCGGACCGGTGGAGACCCAGTACTTC. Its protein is CASSHESGPVETQYF.

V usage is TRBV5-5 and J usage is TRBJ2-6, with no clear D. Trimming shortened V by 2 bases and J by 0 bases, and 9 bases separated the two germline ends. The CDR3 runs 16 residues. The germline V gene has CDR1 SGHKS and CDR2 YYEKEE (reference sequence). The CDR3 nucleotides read TGTGCCAGCAGCTTATCTATCCGCTCTGGGGCCAACGTCCTGACTTTC. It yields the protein CASSLSIRSGANVLTF.

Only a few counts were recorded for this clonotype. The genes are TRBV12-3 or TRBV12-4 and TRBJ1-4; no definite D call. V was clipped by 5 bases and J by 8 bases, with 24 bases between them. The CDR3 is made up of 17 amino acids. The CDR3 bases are TGTGCCAGCAGTCGTATCATTAGACGCTTTTTGGGAGAAAAACTGTTTTTT. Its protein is CASSRIIRRFLGEKLFF.

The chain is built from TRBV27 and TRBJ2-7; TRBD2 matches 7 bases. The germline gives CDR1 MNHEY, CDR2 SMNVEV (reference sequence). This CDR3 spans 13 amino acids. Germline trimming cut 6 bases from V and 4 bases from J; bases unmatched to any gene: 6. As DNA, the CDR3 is TGTGCCAGCAGAACCGCGGGGGAATACGAGCAGTACGTC. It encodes CASRTAGEYEQYV.

CDR3 sequence reads: CASSLQPYEQYF. CDR3 DNA: TGCGCCAGCAGCTTACAGCCCTACGAGCAGTACTTC. The V and J genes are TRBV5-1 and TRBJ2-7; D call uncertain. Trimming stripped 2 bases from V and 2 bases from J, with 5 bases between. Germline CDR1 is SGHRS and CDR2 is YFSETQ. The CDR3 is 12 amino acids. Looking up the rest from reference TRBV5-1 and TRBJ2-7 gives the full variable domain: KAGVTQTPRYLIKTRGQQVTLSCSPISGHRSVSWYQQTPGQGLQFLFEYFSETQRNKGNFPGRFSGRQFSNSRSEMNVSTLELGDSALYLCASSLQPYEQYFGPGTRLTVT.

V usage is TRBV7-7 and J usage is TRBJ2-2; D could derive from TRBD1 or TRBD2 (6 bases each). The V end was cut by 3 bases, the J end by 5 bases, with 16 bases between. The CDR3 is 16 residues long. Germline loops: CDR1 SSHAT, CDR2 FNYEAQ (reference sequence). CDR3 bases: TGTGCCAGCAGCTTTGGGACAAAAGGGGGGACCGGGGAGCTGTTTTTT. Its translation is CASSFGTKGGTGELFF. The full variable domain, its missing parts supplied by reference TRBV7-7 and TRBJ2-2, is GAGVSQSPRYKVTKRGQDVTLRCDPISSHATLYWYQQALGQGPEFLTYFNYEAQPDKSGLPSDRFSAERPEGSISTLTIQRTEQRDSAMYRCASSFGTKGGTGELFFGEGSRLTVL.

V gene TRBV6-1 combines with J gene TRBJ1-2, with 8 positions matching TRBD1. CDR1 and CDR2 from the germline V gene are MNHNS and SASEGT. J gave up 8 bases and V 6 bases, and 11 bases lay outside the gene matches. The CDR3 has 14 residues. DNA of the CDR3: TGTGCCAGCAGCTTGATTGGGACAGGCCCCGGCTACACCTTC. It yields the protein CASSLIGTGPGYTF.

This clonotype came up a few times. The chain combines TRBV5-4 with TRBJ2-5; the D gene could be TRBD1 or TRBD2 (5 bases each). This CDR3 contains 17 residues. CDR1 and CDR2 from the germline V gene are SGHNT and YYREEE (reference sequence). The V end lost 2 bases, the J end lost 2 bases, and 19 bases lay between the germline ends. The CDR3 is CASSFVASGRKQETQYF. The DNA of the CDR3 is TGTGCCAGCAGCTTTGTTGCCTCGGGGCGTAAGCAAGAGACCCAGTACTTC.

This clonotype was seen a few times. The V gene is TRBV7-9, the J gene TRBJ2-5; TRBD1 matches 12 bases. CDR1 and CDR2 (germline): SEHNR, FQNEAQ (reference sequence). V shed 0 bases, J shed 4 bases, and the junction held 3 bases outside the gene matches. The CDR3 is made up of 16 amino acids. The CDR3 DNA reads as TGTGCCAGCAGCTTAGCGGGGACAGGGGGCGGAGAGACCCAGTACTTC. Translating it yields CASSLAGTGGGETQYF.